This T cell receptor beta chain was recorded in a study of blood T cell repertoires in COVID-19. Sequencing was performed with immunoSEQ multiplex PCR; in TCRdb, only in-frame clones are kept and a portion is missing. Of about 380,000 clones in the sample, around 90% are singletons; the top ten hold about 6.5%. The CDR3 totals 13 residues. V was cut by 0 bases and J by 4 bases, with 7 bases left in between. Germline CDR1 and CDR2: MNHEY and SVGEGT. The sequenced material came from peripheral blood. This clonotype was sampled from a man in his late teens or twenties with active or convalescent COVID-19. This chain connects TRBV6-2 or TRBV6-3 to TRBJ2-7; D is undetermined. This chain's CDR3 is CASSYSSRYEQYF. Written as DNA, the CDR3 is TGTGCCAGCAGTTACTCTTCTAGGTACGAGCAGTACTTC.